The 27 T cell receptor beta chains below were found in one sample sequenced in a study of blood T cell repertoires in COVID-19. Produced via immunoSEQ multiplex PCR; TCRdb's table is partial and in-frame only. The table records approximately 500,000 clones, around nine tenths of them present only once. The source material was PBMCs or T cells enriched from blood (not recorded which). Source of these receptors: a woman in her thirties or forties who had recovered from COVID-19.

This rearrangement joins TRBV29-1 to TRBJ2-1; TRBD1 matches at 9 bases. Germline V CDR1 and CDR2: SQVTM, ANQGSEA. This CDR3 has 16 residues. The CDR3 spells CSSTPIDRGNRGEQFF. In DNA form, the CDR3 reads TGCAGTTCAACACCCATCGACAGGGGGAATAGGGGTGAGCAGTTCTTC.

The rearrangement joins TRBV4-3 to TRBJ2-1, with 16 bases aligning to TRBD2. CDR1 LGHNA and CDR2 YSLEER come from the germline V gene. This CDR3 has 19 residues. V was pared by 0 bases and J by 4 bases, with 6 bases of the junction left unmatched. The CDR3 sequence is CASSQERGLAGGPYNEQFF. Written as DNA, the CDR3 is TGCGCCAGCAGCCAAGAAAGGGGACTAGCGGGAGGGCCTTACAATGAGCAGTTCTTC.

The chain is built from TRBV19 and TRBJ1-2; 7 bases line up with TRBD1. Losses at the gene ends were 5 bases for V and 3 bases for J; bases not matched to a gene: 3. Looked up from germline, CDR1 is LNHDA and CDR2 is SQIVND (reference sequence). The CDR3 extends over 13 amino acids. DNA for the CDR3: TGTGCCAGTAGTTATACAGGGGACTATGGCTACACCTTC. This codes for CASSYTGDYGYTF. Looking up the rest from reference TRBV19 and TRBJ1-2 gives the full variable domain: DGGITQSPKYLFRKEGQNVTLSCEQNLNHDAMYWYRQDPGQGLRLIYYSQIVNDFQKGDIAEGYSVSREKKESFPLTVTSAQKNPTAFYLCASSYTGDYGYTFGSGTRLTVV.

This clone was recorded once. A junction end diverges from the germline sequence, so it may reflect a read error. The chain carries TRBV30 and TRBJ1-1; D is unresolved. The CDR3 sequence is 11 residues long. Germline assignment: CDR1 GTSNPN and CDR2 SVGIG (reference sequence). The CDR3 sequence: CAWSVTRVLDF. The CDR3 nucleotides are TGTGCCTGGAGTGTAACGCGAGTCCTCGATTTT.

The rearrangement links TRBV10-2 to TRBJ1-2; D unclear. The CDR3 has 13 amino acids. CDR1 and CDR2 (germline): WSHSY, SAAADI. The V end lost 1 base, the J end lost 8 bases, and 11 bases lay between the germline ends. The CDR3: CASSEFIVRGYTF. The CDR3 DNA reads TGCGCCAGCAGTGAGTTTATCGTGCGGGGCTACACCTTC.

The J gene is TRBJ1-1, the V gene TRBV5-4; possible D gene TRBD1, 5 bases. With 3 bases removed from V and 0 bases from J, the gap between germline ends came to 9 bases. CDR1 is SGHNT and CDR2 is YYREEE in the germline V gene (reference sequence). The CDR3 totals 14 residues. The CDR3 DNA is TGTGCCAGCAGCTACGGGGGGATGAACACTGAAGCTTTCTTT. Protein product: CASSYGGMNTEAFF. Full variable domain (remainder filled in from reference TRBV5-4 and TRBJ1-1): ETGVTQSPTHLIKTRGQQVTLRCSSQSGHNTVSWYQQALGQGPQFIFQYYREEENGRGNFPPRFSGLQFPNYSSELNVNALELDDSALYLCASSYGGMNTEAFFGQGTRLTVV.

The rearrangement uses TRBV11-3 and TRBJ1-1; possible D gene TRBD1, 5 bases. In germline, CDR1 is SGHNT, CDR2 YENEEA. V gave up 3 bases and J gave up 3 bases, with 11 bases separating them. The CDR3 covers 14 residues. In DNA form, the CDR3 reads TGTGCCAGCAGCTTTTCTGGGGCGGACACTGAAGCTTTCTTT. Residues: CASSFSGADTEAFF.

This chain uses TRBV4-3 with TRBJ2-3, with 7 bases identical to TRBD2. The germline V gene encodes CDR1 LGHNA and CDR2 YSLEER. This CDR3 comprises 14 residues. J was trimmed by 7 bases and V by 0 bases; bases with no gene match: 4. The DNA for the CDR3 is TGCGCCAGCAGCCAAGACGCAGCGGGGAATACGCAGTATTTT. The encoded protein is CASSQDAAGNTQYF.

This clone appeared a single time. The gene calls are TRBV24-1 and TRBJ1-4; D call uncertain. CDR1 and CDR2 (germline): KGHDR, SFDVKD. The CDR3 runs 15 residues. The germline V and J ends were trimmed by 2 bases and 4 bases, with 10 bases remaining between them. The CDR3 loop reads CATSDSKDYNEKLFF. CDR3 sequence (DNA): TGTGCCACCAGTGATTCAAAGGACTATAATGAAAAACTGTTTTTT.

The J gene is TRBJ2-1, the V gene TRBV9; tentatively, D is TRBD2 (6 bases). The CDR3 is made up of 17 amino acids. CDR1 is SGDLS, CDR2 YYNGEE, per germline. Trimming stripped 3 bases from V and 1 base from J, with 17 bases between. In nucleotides, the CDR3 is TGTGCCAGCAGCGCTCTTAGCGGAGGGGCGTCCTACAATGAGCAGTTCTTC. It encodes CASSALSGGASYNEQFF.

The chain couples TRBV3-1 (or the pseudogene TRBV3-2) to TRBJ1-6; no firm D call. The CDR3 is 18 residues long. CDR1 is LGHDT and CDR2 is YNNKEL in the germline V gene (reference sequence). Trimming took 0 bases from V and 0 from J, leaving 12 bases between them. CDR3 residues: CASSQELFTSSYNSPLHF. The CDR3 nucleotides read TGTGCCAGCAGCCAAGAACTTTTCACGAGCTCCTATAATTCACCCCTCCACTTT.

The rearrangement joins TRBV30 to TRBJ2-3; TRBD2 matches at 14 bases. V shed 0 bases, J shed 2 bases, and the junction held 19 bases outside the gene matches. CDR3 length: 22 amino acids. The germline V gene has CDR1 GTSNPN and CDR2 SVGIG (reference sequence). CDR3 DNA sequence: TGTGCCTGGAGTGTACGAAATGTTGGTGGGACTAGCGGGAGAGGGCCCACAGATACGCAGTATTTT. Its protein product is CAWSVRNVGGTSGRGPTDTQYF.

This clone was observed a single time. This chain uses TRBV28 with TRBJ1-2, with a weak D call TRBD1 (5 bases). Trimming stripped 10 bases from V and 4 bases from J, with 22 bases between. The CDR3 length is 15 residues. Germline V gene data show CDR1 as MDHEN and CDR2 as SYDVKM. DNA of the CDR3: TGTGCCACCCCAGGGCCAGAGGTAGGCTTCTATGGCTACACCTTC. The encoded protein is CATPGPEVGFYGYTF.

The rearrangement links TRBV30 to TRBJ1-1; a possible D gene is TRBD1 (6 bases). The germline V gene has CDR1 GTSNPN and CDR2 SVGIG (reference sequence). V lost 3 bases and J 6 bases, leaving 11 bases between the germline ends. The CDR3 has 12 amino acids. CDR3 amino acids: CAWSGGGPEAFF. Written as DNA, the CDR3 is TGTGCCTGGAGCGGCGGGGGGCCTGAAGCTTTCTTT.

The chain employs TRBV6-6 and TRBJ2-2; D may be TRBD1 (5 bases). The CDR3 runs 14 residues. Germline V gene lookup returns CDR1 MNHNY and CDR2 SVGAGI (reference sequence). Trimming cost V 5 bases and J 5 bases, with 12 bases left between them. CDR3: CASSPLKGTGELFF. CDR3 nucleotide sequence: TGTGCCAGCAGTCCCCTAAAGGGGACCGGGGAGCTGTTTTTT.

The V and J genes are TRBV18 and TRBJ2-1, with 9 bases that match TRBD2. Germline V gene sequence: CDR1 KGHSH, CDR2 LQKENI. The CDR3 totals 16 residues. After removal of 2 bases from V and 9 bases from J, the junction contained 11 bases not matched to a gene. The CDR3 sequence: CASSPGAGGWGLEQFF. CDR3 in DNA: TGTGCCAGCTCACCAGGAGCGGGAGGTTGGGGTCTTGAGCAGTTCTTC.

This clone came up a few times. V and J are TRBV2 and TRBJ1-2; 7 positions agree with TRBD1. The V gene end was trimmed by 5 bases and the J gene end by 4 bases; junction bases not matched to a gene: 4. Germline assignment: CDR1 SNHLY and CDR2 FYNNEI. The CDR3 consists of 13 residues. Here the CDR3 reads CASSLRDSYGYTF. Here the CDR3 DNA reads TGTGCCAGCAGTCTCCGGGACAGCTATGGCTACACCTTC.

This chain joins TRBV18 and TRBJ2-1, with TRBD2 matching over 10 bases. This CDR3 spans 15 amino acids. CDR1 is KGHSH, CDR2 LQKENI, per germline. The V and J ends lost 4 bases and 8 bases, in that order; junction bases with no gene match: 8. The CDR3 nucleotides read TGTGCCAGCTCACAATCTAGCGGGAGTATGGATGAGCAGTTCTTC. It translates to CASSQSSGSMDEQFF.

The genes are TRBV13 and TRBJ2-2, with D possibly TRBD2 on 6 matching bases. CDR3 length: 14 residues. Trimming stripped 6 bases from V and 6 bases from J, with 14 bases between. Per the germline V gene, CDR1 is PRHDT and CDR2 is FYEKMQ (reference sequence). The CDR3 region is CASRRLGWAGELFF. The CDR3, as DNA: TGTGCCAGCAGGCGACTAGGGTGGGCCGGGGAGCTGTTTTTT.

The V and J genes are TRBV6-2 or TRBV6-3 and TRBJ2-1; weak D call: TRBD1 (5 bases). V lost 0 bases to trimming and J lost 0 bases, with 15 bases between them. The CDR3 contains 18 residues. Germline V gene data show CDR1 as MNHEY and CDR2 as SVGEGT. CDR3 nucleotides: TGTGCCAGCAGTTACTCGATGTTGGGGCTAAGCTCCTACAATGAGCAGTTCTTC. Its translation is CASSYSMLGLSSYNEQFF.

The V call is TRBV7-2, the J call TRBJ2-3, with TRBD2 matching 10 bases. The length of the CDR3 is 17 residues. V shed 5 bases and J 6 bases; nucleotides not matched to a gene: 14. Germline CDR1 and CDR2: SGHTA and FQGNSA. In DNA form, the CDR3 reads TGTGCCAGCAGCCCCGGTAGCGGGAGGAAGTTGTTTGATACGCAGTATTTT. It codes for CASSPGSGRKLFDTQYF.

This clone appeared a few times. The chain joins TRBV5-6 to TRBJ2-7; no clear D gene. The CDR3 is 12 residues long. Trimming removed 3 bases at V and 2 bases at J, with 6 bases between. Germline CDR1 and CDR2: SGHDT and YYEEEE. CDR3 DNA sequence: TGTGCCAGCAGCTCGTCCCCCTACGAGCAGTACTTC. It codes for CASSSSPYEQYF.

This chain links TRBV11-2 with TRBJ2-7, with a weak D call TRBD2 (6 bases). This CDR3 has 15 amino acids. In germline, CDR1 is SGHAT, CDR2 FQNNGV. V was shortened by 5 bases and J by 6 bases, with 20 bases between the two germline ends. The CDR3 DNA follows: TGTGCCAGCAGCCGCATACGGGGGTCCCCGACCGAGCAGTACTTC. Residues: CASSRIRGSPTEQYF.

The chain employs TRBV7-2 and TRBJ2-4; weak D call: TRBD1 (6 bases). This CDR3 region has 15 residues. Germline CDR1 SGHTA, CDR2 FQGNSA. V lost 1 base, J lost 4 bases, and 11 bases lay in between. The CDR3 DNA is TGTGCCAGCAGCTTAGGAGGGGGTTCTAAAAACATTCAGTACTTC. Amino acids: CASSLGGGSKNIQYF.

V is TRBV7-2 and J is TRBJ2-5; maybe TRBD2 (5 bases). CDR3 size: 12 residues. With 1 base removed from V and 8 bases from J, the gap between germline ends came to 8 bases. CDR1 SGHTA and CDR2 FQGNSA come from the germline V gene. The CDR3 spells CASSLETGTQYF. The CDR3 DNA reads TGTGCCAGCAGCTTAGAGACGGGAACCCAGTACTTC. The variable domain in full, completed from reference TRBV7-2 and TRBJ2-5, reads GAGVSQSPSNKVTEKGKDVELRCDPISGHTALYWYRQSLGQGLEFLIYFQGNSAPDKSGLPSDRFSAERTGGSVSTLTIQRTQQEDSAVYLCASSLETGTQYFGPGTRLLVL.

The rearrangement uses TRBV25-1 and TRBJ1-5, with a possible D match to TRBD1 (6 bases). The CDR3 covers 12 residues. The germline V gene encodes CDR1 MGHDK and CDR2 SYGVNS. V was clipped by 0 bases and J by 11 bases, with 8 bases between them. The CDR3 nucleotides are TGTGCCAGCAGTGAATATACAGGGTCCCAGCATTTT. This sequence encodes CASSEYTGSQHF.

In this sample, this clone turned up once. The rearrangement joins TRBV5-1 to TRBJ1-5, with 10 positions matching TRBD1. Germline CDR1 SGHRS, CDR2 YFSETQ. The CDR3 contains 14 residues. The junction had 3 bases not matched to a gene; V was cut back by 4 bases and J by 5 bases. CDR3 sequence: CASSLGTGDQPQHF. CDR3 coding DNA: TGCGCCAGCAGCCTTGGGACAGGGGATCAGCCCCAGCATTTT.